This T cell receptor (beta chain) was captured in a study of blood T cell repertoires in COVID-19. This table comes from immunoSEQ multiplex PCR, and its TCRdb copy is limited to in-frame clones, with some not included. This table has under 250,000 clones, 80% to 85% appearing once. This clone has just one count. The receptor's source is a woman between 55 and 75 years old who had recovered from COVID-19. Sequencing was done on a sample of peripheral blood.

CDR3 region: CASSGLGQGGSGANVLTF. The CDR3, as DNA: TGTGCCAGCAGTGGCCTCGGACAGGGGGGCTCTGGGGCCAACGTCCTGACTTTC. The chain is built from TRBV25-1 and TRBJ2-6, with TRBD1 matching over 10 bases. V trimming: 4 bases; J trimming: 0 bases; junction bases outside the gene matches: 6. Germline CDR1 and CDR2: MGHDK and SYGVNS. The CDR3 consists of 18 residues. Together with reference TRBV25-1 and TRBJ2-6, the CDR3 gives the full variable domain: EADIYQTPRYLVIGTGKKITLECSQTMGHDKMYWYQQDPGMELHLIHYSYGVNSTEKGDLSSESTVSRIRTEHFPLTLESARPSHTSQYLCASSGLGQGGSGANVLTFGAGSRLTVL.